This T cell receptor beta chain was sequenced in a study of T-cell reconstitution after alpha-beta-depleted transplantation in children. Using unique molecular identifiers, the investigators prepared the TCRbeta library. Each CDR3 protein gets one entry after TCRdb re-called the PCR reads with MiXCR. The sample carries hundreds of thousands of distinct CDR3 sequences, about an eighth recorded once. Findings and caveats of the study: Reportedly, only several hundred clones from non-depleted graft cells drove alpha-beta T-cell counts at about two months.

V dropped 6 bases and J dropped 6; count of bases not matched to a gene: 10. Germline V gene data show CDR1 as MNHEY and CDR2 as SMNVEV (reference sequence). This CDR3 comprises 16 residues. Comment on this clonotype: Its specificity is not known.

Sequences were derived from PBMCs, sampled before TCRalphabeta/CD19-depleted stem cell transplant. V is TRBV27 and J is TRBJ2-2, with 10 bases matching TRBD2. The TCR sequence derives from a girl aged 2-10 years with congenital amegakaryocytic thrombocytopenia, due to receive a stem cell transplant. The CDR3 protein is CASSYSSGSLPGELFF. In DNA, the CDR3 is TGTGCCAGCAGCTACTCTAGCGGGAGTCTCCCCGGGGAGCTGTTTTTT.